This T cell receptor (beta chain) was sequenced for a study of T cell changes during pregnancy in multiple sclerosis (dated 2019 in TCRdb). Concerning the study at large: The study examined how the T cell repertoire changed over the course of pregnancy in women with multiple sclerosis.

Library prep was done by the immunoSEQ multiplex PCR assay. The immuneACCESS repertoire file appears here via TCRdb, limited to in-frame rearrangements. These files lack a portion of the clones; in checked studies, under half of the deficit traces to unresolved V genes, and the cause of the others is not known. This sample lists roughly 35,000 clones; around 92% were detected once. The top ten hold about 0.45% of the sample. The germline V end is reduced by 3 bases and the J end by 5 bases; junction bases left unmatched: 5. Reading from cysteine to phenylalanine, the CDR3 counts 14 amino acids. Only CDR3 DNA is held: 42 bases, read in frame from base 1. According to the germline V gene, CDR1 reads SGHTA and CDR2 reads FQGNSA. Comments on this clone: Its antigen is not yet known. No base qualities exist here, and no much larger clone lies one base off it.

The TCR comes from a female donor in good health, enrolled as a control in a pregnancy study. This specimen was CD4+ T cells from peripheral blood mononuclear cells, taken in the third trimester of pregnancy. The chain is assembled from TRBV7-2 and TRBJ2-5; the junction holds 8 bases that match TRBD1. In nucleotides, the sequence is TGTGCCAGCAGCTTCCCAGGGGGCGCGGAGACCCAGTACTTC. Its amino acids are CASSFPGGAETQYF.